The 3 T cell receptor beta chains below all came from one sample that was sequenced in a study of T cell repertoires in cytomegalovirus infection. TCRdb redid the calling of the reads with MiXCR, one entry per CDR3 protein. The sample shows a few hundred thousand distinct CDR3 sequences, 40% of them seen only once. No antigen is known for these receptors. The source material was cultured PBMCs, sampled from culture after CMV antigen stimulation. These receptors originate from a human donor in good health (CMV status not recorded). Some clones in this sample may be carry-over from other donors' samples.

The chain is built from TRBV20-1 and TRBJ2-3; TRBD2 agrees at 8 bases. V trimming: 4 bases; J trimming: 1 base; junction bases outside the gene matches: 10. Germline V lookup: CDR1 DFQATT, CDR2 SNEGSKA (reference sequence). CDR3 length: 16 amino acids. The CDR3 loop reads CSAIKFRGGGTDTQYF. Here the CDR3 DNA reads TGCAGTGCTATTAAATTCCGGGGGGGCGGCACAGATACGCAGTATTTT.

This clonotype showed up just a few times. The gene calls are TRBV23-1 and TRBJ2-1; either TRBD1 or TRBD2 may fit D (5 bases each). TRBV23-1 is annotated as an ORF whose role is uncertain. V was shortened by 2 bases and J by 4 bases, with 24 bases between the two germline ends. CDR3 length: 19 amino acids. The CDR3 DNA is TGCGCCAGCAGTCAAGTACCGGGGCCACCGGATGGGTTTTACAATGAGCAGTTCTTC. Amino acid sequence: CASSQVPGPPDGFYNEQFF.

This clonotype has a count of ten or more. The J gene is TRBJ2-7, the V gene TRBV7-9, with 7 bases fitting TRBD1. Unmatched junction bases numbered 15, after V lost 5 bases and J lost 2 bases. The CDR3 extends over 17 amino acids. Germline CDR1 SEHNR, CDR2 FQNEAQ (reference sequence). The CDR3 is CASSPSQTGPGTYEQYF. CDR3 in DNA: TGTGCCAGCAGCCCTAGTCAGACAGGGCCTGGAACCTACGAGCAGTACTTC.